These 22 T cell receptor beta chains originate from one sample sequenced in a study of shared clonotypes between healthy human individuals. Clones were read by immunoSEQ multiplex PCR, and TCRdb kept only the in-frame ones, dropping some. Of some 92,000 clones in the sample, around 47% are singletons; the top ten hold about 15%. The sequenced sample consisted of PBMCs. The receptor source for this set is a woman between 40 and 50 years old in good health. Some clones in this sample may be carry-over from other donors' samples.

The table lists this clone with a few counts. This chain links TRBV30 with TRBJ2-7, with D perhaps assigned TRBD1 or TRBD2 (6 bases each). Between the trimmed V and J ends, which lost 3 bases and 5 bases, there was a span of 20 bases. CDR1 and CDR2 from the germline V gene are GTSNPN and SVGIG (reference sequence). This CDR3 comprises 15 residues. The CDR3 spells CAWSEGGQGTNEQYF. The CDR3 DNA sequence: TGTGCCTGGAGCGAGGGGGGTCAGGGGACCAACGAGCAGTACTTC.

This clone was counted at least ten times. V usage is TRBV30 and J usage is TRBJ1-2, with D possibly being TRBD1 (5 bases). The CDR3 is made up of 13 amino acids. Trimming shortened V by 4 bases and J by 0 bases, and 9 bases separated the two germline ends. Germline CDR1 and CDR2: GTSNPN and SVGIG (reference sequence). The CDR3 loop is CAWTGTTNYGYTF. The CDR3 DNA follows: TGTGCCTGGACAGGGACCACTAACTATGGCTACACCTTC.

This clone was recorded a few times. V gene TRBV4-3 combines with J gene TRBJ2-1; D uncertain. Trimming took 4 bases from V and 2 from J, leaving 15 bases between them. Per the germline V gene, CDR1 is LGHNA and CDR2 is YSLEER. CDR3 length equals 16 residues. The CDR3: CASSLRRSNPYNEQFF. The CDR3, as DNA: TGCGCCAGCAGCCTAAGAAGGTCGAACCCCTACAATGAGCAGTTCTTC.

The genes are TRBV29-1 and TRBJ2-1; tentatively, D is TRBD1 or TRBD2 (6 bases each). In germline, CDR1 is SQVTM, CDR2 ANQGSEA. The CDR3 runs 13 residues. Trimming took off 4 bases at V and 6 bases at J, with 13 bases between the two ends. CDR3 region: CSVAQGRGNEQFF. CDR3 DNA: TGCAGCGTTGCTCAGGGGCGGGGCAATGAGCAGTTCTTC.

The rearrangement links TRBV6-1 to TRBJ1-5; D perhaps matches TRBD1 (5 bases). The CDR3 is made up of 17 amino acids. Germline V gives CDR1 MNHNS, CDR2 SASEGT. V was shortened by 1 base and J by 3 bases, with 16 bases between the two germline ends. Here the CDR3 DNA reads TGTGCCAGCAGTGAAGTTAAGTGGGTGGGGCTCAATCAGCCCCAGCATTTT. Residues: CASSEVKWVGLNQPQHF.

In this sample, this clone turned up many times. The chain is built from TRBV28 and TRBJ2-7, with TRBD2 matching 9 bases. The trim removed 6 bases at V and 7 bases at J, leaving 10 bases unmatched. The CDR3 extends over 14 amino acids. In germline, CDR1 is MDHEN, CDR2 SYDVKM. This CDR3 is CASRKAGGRFEQYF. The DNA for the CDR3 is TGTGCCAGCAGGAAGGCGGGAGGGCGTTTTGAGCAGTACTTC.

This clone appeared once. DNA for the CDR3: TGTGCCAGCAGTGATGGGCAGGGGGGCTACAATGAGCAGTTCTTC. It encodes CASSDGQGGYNEQFF. The genes are TRBV6-4 and TRBJ2-1; weak D call: TRBD1 (7 bases). There are 15 residues in the CDR3. Trimming removed 3 bases at V and 3 bases at J, with 12 bases between. Germline values: CDR1 MRHNA, CDR2 SNTAGT.

This clone has more than one count but fewer than ten. The chain combines TRBV5-1 with TRBJ1-1; D possibly corresponds to TRBD1 (6 bases). Trimming removed 4 bases at V and 1 base at J, with 14 bases between. Germline V lookup: CDR1 SGHRS, CDR2 YFSETQ. The CDR3 sequence is 15 residues long. CDR3 bases: TGCGCCAGCAGCGGGGGGACACGGGAGAACACTGAAGCTTTCTTT. Its protein is CASSGGTRENTEAFF.

J is TRBJ2-3 and V is TRBV30; 7 bases agree with TRBD1. This CDR3 has 15 amino acids. V lost 5 bases to trimming and J lost 1 base; unmatched junction nucleotides: 9. Germline CDR1 GTSNPN, CDR2 SVGIG (reference sequence). CDR3 amino acids: CAWGEVGTGTDTQYF. The DNA for the CDR3 is TGTGCCTGGGGTGAGGTGGGGACAGGCACAGATACGCAGTATTTT. The whole variable domain, remainder taken from reference TRBV30 and TRBJ2-3, is SQTIHQWPATLVQPVGSPLSLECTVEGTSNPNLYWYRQAAGRGLQLLFYSVGIGQISSEVPQNLSASRPQDRQFILSSKKLLLSDSGFYLCAWGEVGTGTDTQYFGPGTRLTVL.

The chain uses TRBV28 and TRBJ2-7, with 14 bases matching TRBD2. After removal of 5 bases from V and 4 bases from J, the junction contained 10 bases not matched to a gene. This CDR3 contains 17 residues. Germline CDR1 reads MDHEN; CDR2 reads SYDVKM. DNA of the CDR3: TGTGCCAGCAGTACACCACCCCGACTAGCGGGAGGGTACGAGCAGTACTTC. Protein sequence: CASSTPPRLAGGYEQYF.

The chain links TRBV19 to TRBJ1-1, with D hard to call. V lost 4 bases, J lost 0 bases, and 12 bases lay in between. This CDR3 spans 15 amino acids. Per the germline V gene, CDR1 is LNHDA and CDR2 is SQIVND (reference sequence). CDR3 region: CASSSPGLVNTEAFF. CDR3 DNA sequence: TGTGCCAGTAGTAGTCCAGGACTAGTGAACACTGAAGCTTTCTTT.

To note about this clone: Since a far larger clone is one base different, this is likely a read error. In DNA, the CDR3 is TGTGCCTGGAGTTCCCTGGGGCAGGCAGAGACCCAGTACTTC. It yields the protein CAWSSLGQAETQYF. The chain has TRBV30 and TRBJ2-5; TRBD1 is a possible D gene (5 bases). V was clipped by 2 bases and J by 4 bases, with 14 bases between them. In germline, CDR1 is GTSNPN, CDR2 SVGIG (reference sequence). CDR3 length equals 14 residues.

This clone was seen many times. The rearrangement joins TRBV29-1 to TRBJ2-7, with TRBD1 matching 8 bases. V shed 6 bases and J 0 bases; nucleotides not matched to a gene: 4. CDR1 SQVTM and CDR2 ANQGSEA come from the germline V gene. The CDR3 is 13 residues long. CDR3: CSVATGGSYEQYF. The CDR3 DNA reads TGCAGCGTGGCCACAGGGGGCTCCTACGAGCAGTACTTC.

This chain connects TRBV30 to TRBJ1-1, with D uncertain. The CDR3 runs to 11 residues. Per germline, CDR1 GTSNPN and CDR2 SVGIG (reference sequence). The V and J ends lost 1 base and 11 bases respectively, with 11 bases between them. The CDR3 here is CAWSEGFSAFF. CDR3 DNA: TGTGCCTGGAGTGAAGGGTTTAGTGCTTTCTTT.

This clone was seen a few times. The chain uses TRBV14 and TRBJ2-2; D call uncertain. Germline assignment: CDR1 SGHDN and CDR2 FVKESK. The CDR3 length is 16 residues. Trimming took off 4 bases at V and 0 bases at J, with 12 bases between the two ends. The CDR3 region has the DNA TGTGCCAGCAGCCGCATGGGGTGGGCGAACACCGGGGAGCTGTTTTTT. This codes for CASSRMGWANTGELFF. The entire variable domain, with the rest obtained from reference TRBV14 and TRBJ2-2, is as follows: EAGVTQFPSHSVIEKGQTVTLRCDPISGHDNLYWYRRVMGKEIKFLLHFVKESKQDESGMPNNRFLAERTGGTYSTLKVQPAELEDSGVYFCASSRMGWANTGELFFGEGSRLTVL.

This clone was detected only a few times. The DNA of the CDR3 is TGCGCCAGCAGCTTGGCCGCATACGAGGTCGGGGAGCTGTTTTTT. Protein sequence: CASSLAAYEVGELFF. This rearrangement joins TRBV5-1 to TRBJ2-2; D gene uncertain. V was pared by 0 bases and J by 7 bases, with 13 bases between. This CDR3 region has 15 residues. The V gene's germline CDR1 is SGHRS and CDR2 YFSETQ.

The CDR3 DNA reads as TGTGCCAGCAGTTACCCCCAGGCAGGGGGCAATCAGCCCCAGCATTTT. Protein sequence: CASSYPQAGGNQPQHF. The chain uses TRBV6-6 and TRBJ1-5, with D tentatively TRBD1 (6 bases). Per the germline V gene, CDR1 is MNHNY and CDR2 is SVGAGI (reference sequence). Trimming left V 2 bases short and J 2 bases short, with 13 bases between. The CDR3 is 16 amino acids.

This clone was counted many times. The rearrangement joins TRBV7-9 to TRBJ2-3, with D possibly matching TRBD2 (6 bases). The CDR3 runs 14 residues. Germline CDR1 is SEHNR and CDR2 is FQNEAQ (reference sequence). V was pared by 8 bases and J by 2 bases, with 14 bases between. The CDR3 DNA is TGTGCCAGCGGTCCGGGCGGGATCACAGATACGCAGTATTTT. It yields the protein CASGPGGITDTQYF.

The rearrangement links TRBV7-9 to TRBJ1-2, with D maybe TRBD1 (5 bases). Trimming took 4 bases from V and 7 from J, leaving 10 bases between them. The CDR3 runs 12 residues. From germline, CDR1 is SEHNR and CDR2 FQNEAQ (reference sequence). Here the CDR3 DNA reads TGTGCCAGCAGCTGGGACGAGGGTGGCTACACCTTC. It specifies CASSWDEGGYTF. Full variable domain (missing parts from reference TRBV7-9 and TRBJ1-2): DTGVSQNPRHKITKRGQNVTFRCDPISEHNRLYWYRQTLGQGPEFLTYFQNEAQLEKSRLLSDRFSAERPKGSFSTLEIQRTEQGDSAMYLCASSWDEGGYTFGSGTRLTVV.

This clone has more than one count but fewer than ten. The chain recombines TRBV25-1 with TRBJ2-1; the D is unclear. The germline gives CDR1 MGHDK, CDR2 SYGVNS. Trimming took 3 bases from V and 9 from J, leaving 9 bases between them. The CDR3 runs 12 residues. DNA of the CDR3: TGTGCCAGCAGTGATCCAGGCAGTGAGCAGTTCTTC. As protein: CASSDPGSEQFF.

In the case of this clone: This probably arose from a read error, given a far larger clone one base away. This chain links TRBV29-1 with TRBJ1-2; D is possibly TRBD1 (5 bases). The CDR3 runs 15 residues. The V gene's germline CDR1 is SQVTM and CDR2 ANQGSEA. V lost 3 bases, J lost 0 bases, and 14 bases lay in between. CDR3 bases: TGCAGCGTTGATGTAGGGGCAAGAGCTAACTATGGCTACACCTTC. It encodes CSVDVGARANYGYTF.

Remarks on this clone: Distinct nucleotide sequences in the sample also encode this CDR3. The CDR3 coding sequence is TGCGCCAGCAGCCAAAGTCCGGCTGAAAAACTGTTTTTT. Protein: CASSQSPAEKLFF. The chain joins TRBV4-1 to TRBJ1-4; D is uncertain. The germline gives CDR1 MGHRA, CDR2 YSYEKL. This CDR3 spans 13 amino acids. With 2 bases removed from V and 7 bases from J, the gap between germline ends came to 8 bases.